Below, one T cell receptor beta chain is given with its context. The method was immunoSEQ multiplex PCR; TCRdb's version includes in-frame clones alone and lacks a portion of them. The sample has 60,000 to 100,000 clones, approximately 90% seen once. This entry comes from a study of control samples from healthy donors and cancer patients. Per the germline V gene, CDR1 is LGHDT and CDR2 is YNNKEL (reference sequence). This CDR3 has 15 amino acids. Trimming left V 4 bases short and J 4 bases short, with 13 bases between. The specimen was blood. The sequence came from a man in his fifties in good health. The chain uses TRBV3-1 (or the pseudogene TRBV3-2) and TRBJ2-2; possible D gene TRBD2, 5 bases. Here the CDR3 DNA reads TGTGCCAGCAGCCCTGGTCGGGGAGTCACCGGGGAGCTGTTTTTT. The encoded protein is CASSPGRGVTGELFF.